The 30 T cell receptor beta chains in this list originate from one sample, sequenced in a study of blood T cell repertoires in COVID-19. Here immunoSEQ multiplex PCR was the method, and the copy in TCRdb shows in-frame clones only, minus some. Of 240,000 or so clones in the sample, 88% were seen once. The sequenced sample was peripheral blood. Receptors originate from a woman aged 25 to 39 with acute or convalescent COVID-19.

The CDR3, as DNA: TGTGCCAGCAGCGAACCCGCGGGAGTGGGACCTTACGAGCAGTACTTC. Protein product: CASSEPAGVGPYEQYF. The chain couples TRBV7-9 to TRBJ2-7; 7 nucleotides line up with TRBD2. The length of the CDR3 is 16 residues. The V gene's germline CDR1 is SEHNR and CDR2 FQNEAQ (reference sequence). The ends lost 5 bases at V and 4 bases at J; junction bases unmatched: 14.

The J gene is TRBJ1-5, the V gene TRBV9; D is undetermined. Germline V CDR1 and CDR2: SGDLS, YYNGEE. The CDR3 has 13 amino acids. Trimming cost V 0 bases and J 5 bases, with 6 bases left between them. The CDR3 sequence: CASSVDFDQPQHF. The CDR3 DNA sequence: TGTGCCAGCAGCGTAGATTTCGATCAGCCCCAGCATTTT.

The chain employs TRBV2 and TRBJ2-2; D is possibly TRBD1 (5 bases). Per germline, CDR1 SNHLY and CDR2 FYNNEI. The CDR3 length is 15 residues. V lost 7 bases and J lost 2, with 14 bases in between. The CDR3 bases are TGTGCCAGCATGATCTCGACAGCTAACACCGGGGAGCTGTTTTTT. Translation gives CASMISTANTGELFF. The variable domain in full, completed from reference TRBV2 and TRBJ2-2, reads EPEVTQTPSHQVTQMGQEVILRCVPISNHLYFYWYRQILGQKVEFLVSFYNNEISEKSEIFDDQFSVERPDGSNFTLKIRSTKLEDSAMYFCASMISTANTGELFFGEGSRLTVL.

The chain recombines TRBV10-3 with TRBJ1-2; tentative D call: TRBD1 (6 bases). This CDR3 region has 12 residues. The V gene's germline CDR1 is ENHRY and CDR2 SYGVKD. The V end lost 6 bases, the J end lost 8 bases, and 13 bases lay between the germline ends. CDR3 in amino acids: CAISPKGEGYTF. In DNA form, the CDR3 reads TGTGCCATCAGCCCCAAGGGGGAGGGCTACACCTTC.

The V and J genes are TRBV7-2 and TRBJ2-7; 11 bases map to TRBD2. The CDR3 has 14 residues. The germline V gene has CDR1 SGHTA and CDR2 FQGNSA. The V and J ends lost 1 base and 6 bases, in that order; junction bases with no gene match: 2. This CDR3 reads CASSLVAGGGEQYF. The CDR3 DNA follows: TGTGCCAGCAGCTTAGTAGCGGGAGGGGGCGAGCAGTACTTC. Filled out from reference TRBV7-2 and TRBJ2-7, the complete variable domain reads GAGVSQSPSNKVTEKGKDVELRCDPISGHTALYWYRQSLGQGLEFLIYFQGNSAPDKSGLPSDRFSAERTGGSVSTLTIQRTQQEDSAVYLCASSLVAGGGEQYFGPGTRLTVT.

V and J are TRBV6-5 and TRBJ1-2, with 7 bases identical to TRBD1. The V and J ends lost 7 bases and 7 bases, in that order; junction bases with no gene match: 9. In germline, CDR1 is MNHEY, CDR2 SVGAGI. The CDR3 is 13 residues long. The CDR3 nucleotides are TGTGCCAGCACCGAACGACAGGGTGGTGGCTACACCTTC. It encodes CASTERQGGGYTF.

The chain carries TRBV19 and TRBJ1-5, with TRBD1 matching 7 bases. CDR1 is LNHDA and CDR2 is SQIVND in the germline V gene (reference sequence). After removal of 5 bases from V and 4 bases from J, the junction contained 8 bases not matched to a gene. CDR3 size: 15 residues. CDR3 protein: CASSGGTVRNQPQHF. The CDR3 nucleotides are TGTGCCAGTAGTGGGGGGACAGTAAGGAATCAGCCCCAGCATTTT.

The chain recombines TRBV7-8 with TRBJ2-7, with D maybe TRBD1 (6 bases). This CDR3 region has 14 residues. Trimming shortened V by 4 bases and J by 5 bases, and 15 bases separated the two germline ends. Per germline, CDR1 SGHVS and CDR2 FQNEAQ. Written as DNA, the CDR3 is TGTGCCAGCAGCTGGGGGCCCGGGGCCAACGAGCAGTACTTC. Its translation: CASSWGPGANEQYF.

The rearrangement uses TRBV5-1 and TRBJ1-6; TRBD1 matches at 7 bases. CDR3 length: 15 residues. Germline assignment: CDR1 SGHRS and CDR2 YFSETQ. Losses at the gene ends were 2 bases for V and 9 bases for J; bases not matched to a gene: 8. The CDR3 DNA reads as TGCGCCAGCAGCTTCAGACAGGGCGGTATTTCACCCCTCCACTTT. As protein: CASSFRQGGISPLHF.

This chain joins TRBV12-3 or TRBV12-4 and TRBJ1-1, with D possibly TRBD1 on 6 matching bases. Trimming removed 6 bases from V and 10 bases from J, with 15 bases in between. This CDR3 region has 12 residues. DNA of the CDR3: TGTGCCAGCAGCACCGGGACAAGAAGAGCTTTCTTT. It is translated as CASSTGTRRAFF.

This chain uses TRBV7-3 with TRBJ2-5; a weak D match, TRBD1 (6 bases). The V end lost 3 bases, the J end lost 4 bases, and 12 bases lay between the germline ends. CDR3 length equals 14 residues. Germline V lookup: CDR1 SGHTA, CDR2 FQGTGA. CDR3 sequence reads: CASSLAGARETQYF. CDR3 nucleotides: TGTGCCAGCAGCTTGGCAGGGGCACGAGAGACCCAGTACTTC.

This clone was observed once. The chain has TRBV30 and TRBJ2-7; D gene uncertain. Germline values: CDR1 GTSNPN, CDR2 SVGIG (reference sequence). V lost 0 bases and J 7 bases, leaving 13 bases between the germline ends. CDR3 length: 13 amino acids. CDR3 sequence: CAWSVSLAREQYF. CDR3 bases: TGTGCCTGGAGTGTAAGCCTGGCTAGGGAGCAGTACTTC. The full variable domain, completed using reference TRBV30 and TRBJ2-7, is SQTIHQWPATLVQPVGSPLSLECTVEGTSNPNLYWYRQAAGRGLQLLFYSVGIGQISSEVPQNLSASRPQDRQFILSSKKLLLSDSGFYLCAWSVSLAREQYFGPGTRLTVT.

The V call is TRBV3-1 (or the pseudogene TRBV3-2), the J call TRBJ2-3, with D uncertain. This CDR3 contains 15 residues. CDR1 and CDR2 from the germline V gene are LGHDT and YNNKEL (reference sequence). Trimming pared 1 base from V and 0 bases from J, leaving 8 bases between. CDR3 nucleotides: TGTGCCAGCAGCCAAGGACTCCCTAGCACAGATACGCAGTATTTT. Encoded protein: CASSQGLPSTDTQYF.

The genes are TRBV25-1 and TRBJ1-1; D not resolved. The CDR3 has 13 amino acids. Trimming took 3 bases from V and 1 from J, leaving 6 bases between them. Germline loops: CDR1 MGHDK, CDR2 SYGVNS. CDR3 region: CASSDSGNTEAFF. CDR3 bases: TGTGCCAGCAGTGATTCCGGGAACACTGAAGCTTTCTTT.

V usage is TRBV5-4 and J usage is TRBJ2-3; 7 nucleotides match TRBD1. The V gene end was trimmed by 4 bases and the J gene end by 3 bases; junction bases not matched to a gene: 8. CDR1 is SGHNT and CDR2 is YYREEE in the germline V gene (reference sequence). The CDR3 covers 15 residues. The CDR3 reads CASSSAAGGTDTQYF. Here the CDR3 DNA reads TGTGCCAGCAGCAGTGCGGCAGGGGGTACAGATACGCAGTATTTT.

This chain connects TRBV2 to TRBJ2-7; TRBD1 matches 7 bases. The J segment lost 5 bases and the V segment lost 4 bases, leaving 11 bases of the junction unmatched. Germline CDR1 reads SNHLY; CDR2 reads FYNNEI. There are 15 residues in the CDR3. The CDR3 spells CASSVARQGPDEQYF. For the CDR3, the DNA is TGTGCCAGCAGTGTTGCTCGACAGGGTCCGGACGAGCAGTACTTC.

The V and J genes are TRBV5-1 and TRBJ2-7; 7 bases are shared with TRBD2. The trim removed 4 bases at V and 0 bases at J, leaving 10 bases unmatched. Germline V gene data show CDR1 as SGHRS and CDR2 as YFSETQ. The CDR3 runs 16 residues. This CDR3 is CASSGEGIPSSYEQYF. CDR3 in DNA: TGCGCCAGCAGCGGGGAGGGCATACCTTCCTCCTACGAGCAGTACTTC.

The J gene is TRBJ2-3, the V gene TRBV20-1, with a weak D call TRBD2 (5 bases). The germline CDR1 and CDR2 sequences are DFQATT and SNEGSKA (reference sequence). Trimming took off 3 bases at V and 5 bases at J, with 6 bases between the two ends. The CDR3 is made up of 11 amino acids. CDR3 sequence reads: CSASREDTQYF. CDR3 in DNA: TGCAGTGCTAGTCGGGAAGATACGCAGTATTTT.

The rearrangement links TRBV6-5 to TRBJ2-2, with 11 bases that match TRBD2. With 0 bases clipped from V and 4 bases from J, the junction kept 1 base outside the gene matches. The CDR3 runs to 16 residues. Germline V gene data show CDR1 as MNHEY and CDR2 as SVGAGI. Here the CDR3 DNA reads TGTGCCAGCAGTTACTCTAGCGGGAGGGTCACCGGGGAGCTGTTTTTT. It specifies CASSYSSGRVTGELFF.

The chain employs TRBV6-5 and TRBJ2-1; 11 bases fit TRBD2. This CDR3 region has 13 residues. V trimming: 5 bases; J trimming: 14 bases; junction bases outside the gene matches: 8. The germline V gene encodes CDR1 MNHEY and CDR2 SVGAGI. CDR3 residues: CASSPRLAGPEFF. CDR3 DNA sequence: TGTGCCAGCAGTCCTCGACTAGCGGGACCAGAGTTCTTC.

Here the CDR3 DNA reads TGTGCCTGGAGTGTGAGCGCTCAGACCCAGTACTTC. Translated, it gives CAWSVSAQTQYF. This sequence joins TRBV30 and TRBJ2-5, with unresolved D. There are 12 residues in the CDR3. Trimming shortened V by 0 bases and J by 6 bases, and 8 bases separated the two germline ends. From germline, CDR1 is GTSNPN and CDR2 SVGIG (reference sequence). The whole variable domain, filled in from reference TRBV30 and TRBJ2-5, reads SQTIHQWPATLVQPVGSPLSLECTVEGTSNPNLYWYRQAAGRGLQLLFYSVGIGQISSEVPQNLSASRPQDRQFILSSKKLLLSDSGFYLCAWSVSAQTQYFGPGTRLLVL.

This rearrangement joins TRBV5-1 to TRBJ2-3, with 7 bases that match TRBD1. V lost 4 bases and J lost 3; bases outside the gene matches: 11. The CDR3 is 16 amino acids. Germline V gene sequence: CDR1 SGHRS, CDR2 YFSETQ. CDR3 protein: CASSPGTALGTDTQYF. As DNA, the CDR3 is TGCGCCAGCAGCCCTGGGACAGCCCTTGGGACAGATACGCAGTATTTT.

The chain links TRBV25-1 to TRBJ2-1; D not resolved. V was trimmed by 6 bases and J by 6 bases, leaving 9 bases between them. Looked up from germline, CDR1 is MGHDK and CDR2 is SYGVNS. This CDR3 comprises 12 residues. CDR3 region: CASRSVVNEQFF. CDR3 nucleotides: TGTGCCAGCAGGTCGGTTGTCAATGAGCAGTTCTTC. Filled out from reference TRBV25-1 and TRBJ2-1, the complete variable domain reads EADIYQTPRYLVIGTGKKITLECSQTMGHDKMYWYQQDPGMELHLIHYSYGVNSTEKGDLSSESTVSRIRTEHFPLTLESARPSHTSQYLCASRSVVNEQFFGPGTRLTVL.

CDR3 amino acids: CAWSLVSSYNEQFF. CDR3 nucleotides: TGTGCCTGGTCCCTAGTTAGCTCCTACAATGAGCAGTTCTTC. The V and J genes are TRBV30 and TRBJ2-1; the D is unclear. V lost 5 bases, J lost 0 bases, and 11 bases lay in between. There are 14 residues in the CDR3. Germline CDR1 GTSNPN, CDR2 SVGIG (reference sequence).

This rearrangement joins TRBV29-1 to TRBJ1-2; 8 bases match TRBD1. Losses at the gene ends were 6 bases for V and 8 bases for J; bases not matched to a gene: 2. The CDR3 sequence is 10 residues long. Per the germline V gene, CDR1 is SQVTM and CDR2 is ANQGSEA. The CDR3 DNA reads TGCAGCGTGACAGGGGAGGGCTACACCTTC. It specifies CSVTGEGYTF.

The chain uses TRBV10-2 and TRBJ2-1; TRBD2 matches at 8 bases. The length of the CDR3 is 16 residues. The germline CDR1 and CDR2 sequences are WSHSY and SAAADI. V dropped 7 bases and J dropped 3; count of bases not matched to a gene: 11. The CDR3 loop is CASIGGGLGVYNEQFF. The CDR3 DNA is TGCGCCAGCATCGGGGGGGGACTAGGCGTCTACAATGAGCAGTTCTTC.

The chain recombines TRBV6-5 with TRBJ2-3, with TRBD1 identical over 7 bases. Per the germline V gene, CDR1 is MNHEY and CDR2 is SVGAGI. The J segment lost 0 bases and the V segment lost 6 bases, leaving 6 bases of the junction unmatched. The CDR3 contains 15 residues. The CDR3 sequence is CASSPRTGSTDTQYF. The CDR3 coding sequence is TGTGCCAGCAGCCCCCGGACAGGAAGCACAGATACGCAGTATTTT.

The rearrangement joins TRBV3-1 (or the pseudogene TRBV3-2) to TRBJ1-2; D unresolved. Trimming pared 4 bases from V and 4 bases from J, leaving 10 bases between. This CDR3 is built from 13 residues. Germline V gene lookup returns CDR1 LGHDT and CDR2 YNNKEL (reference sequence). The DNA of the CDR3 is TGTGCCAGCAGCCTCACGGGTAGCTATGGCTACACCTTC. It yields the protein CASSLTGSYGYTF.

This chain links TRBV7-8 with TRBJ2-7, with D possibly being TRBD1 (6 bases). V was cut by 5 bases and J by 3 bases, with 17 bases left in between. The length of the CDR3 is 15 residues. CDR1 is SGHVS and CDR2 is FQNEAQ in the germline V gene. The CDR3 nucleotides read TGTGCCAGCAGCCGAGGACAGATTAATTTCTACGAGCAGTACTTC. As protein: CASSRGQINFYEQYF.

This clone was seen more than once but under ten times. CDR3 in amino acids: CASSQATGGPEKLFF. CDR3 DNA sequence: TGTGCCAGCAGCCAAGCGACAGGGGGACCAGAAAAACTGTTTTTT. J is TRBJ1-4 and V is TRBV3-1 (or the pseudogene TRBV3-2); 9 bases are a match to TRBD1. V lost 1 base, J lost 8 bases, and 5 bases stayed unmatched. The CDR3 has 15 amino acids. The V gene's germline CDR1 is LGHDT and CDR2 YNNKEL (reference sequence).